A single sample is the source of the 24 T cell receptor beta chains below, sequenced in a study of OX40 agonist ivuxolimab in advanced cancers. Libraries were prepared by immunoSEQ multiplex PCR; TCRdb keeps only in-frame clonotypes and omits some of them. The table includes some 45,000 clones, less than 90% detected once. The starting material was CD4+ or CD8+ T cells sorted from blood, obtained in a trial of the OX40 agonist ivuxolimab. Receptors originate from an adult with an advanced solid tumor such as melanoma, head and neck, liver or kidney cancer.

This rearrangement joins TRBV6-5 to TRBJ2-7; D tentatively reads TRBD1 or TRBD2 (5 bases each). Germline V gene lookup returns CDR1 MNHEY and CDR2 SVGAGI. The V gene lost 5 bases and the J gene lost 4 bases, with 18 bases spanning the gap. The CDR3 sequence is 15 residues long. The CDR3 spells CASSTPAGARYEQYF. The CDR3 DNA reads as TGTGCCAGCAGTACCCCCGCCGGGGCGAGGTACGAGCAGTACTTC.

In its sample, this clone is medium-sized. The rearrangement joins TRBV7-2 to TRBJ2-7, with D possibly matching TRBD1 (6 bases). V was shortened by 2 bases and J by 0 bases, with 14 bases between the two germline ends. The CDR3 is 16 residues long. Germline CDR1 is SGHTA and CDR2 is FQGNSA. CDR3 amino acids: CASSLPLGGFSYEQYF. DNA for the CDR3: TGTGCCAGCAGCTTACCGCTTGGGGGCTTCTCCTACGAGCAGTACTTC.

The gene calls are TRBV7-2 and TRBJ1-1; a possible D gene is TRBD1 (6 bases). The CDR3 runs 14 residues. V lost 7 bases and J 5 bases, leaving 17 bases between the germline ends. CDR1 and CDR2 (germline): SGHTA, FQGNSA. CDR3 sequence reads: CASTAGALGTEAFF. CDR3 in DNA: TGTGCCAGCACTGCGGGGGCGCTGGGAACTGAAGCTTTCTTT. Combining the CDR3 with reference TRBV7-2 and TRBJ1-1 gives the whole variable domain GAGVSQSPSNKVTEKGKDVELRCDPISGHTALYWYRQSLGQGLEFLIYFQGNSAPDKSGLPSDRFSAERTGGSVSTLTIQRTQQEDSAVYLCASTAGALGTEAFFGQGTRLTVV.

The chain links TRBV4-1 to TRBJ1-3; D is perhaps TRBD1 (5 bases). Trimming removed 7 bases at V and 2 bases at J, with 15 bases between. Germline CDR1 and CDR2: MGHRA and YSYEKL. The CDR3 loop spans 15 amino acids. This CDR3 reads CASKAGGATGNTIYF. CDR3 in DNA: TGCGCCAGCAAAGCAGGAGGGGCAACTGGAAACACCATATATTTT.

This clone was seen a handful of times. The chain has TRBV10-3 and TRBJ1-3; D uncertain. CDR3 length equals 14 residues. Trimming removed 3 bases at V and 0 bases at J, with 6 bases between. Germline V CDR1 and CDR2: ENHRY, SYGVKD. In DNA, the CDR3 is TGTGCCATCAGTGACAGCCTCTCTGGAAACACCATATATTTT. Protein sequence: CAISDSLSGNTIYF.

This clone has just a few counts. V usage is TRBV19 and J usage is TRBJ1-2; D gene unclear. This CDR3 is 11 amino acids long. The germline gives CDR1 LNHDA, CDR2 SQIVND (reference sequence). V was shortened by 5 bases and J by 7 bases, with 8 bases between the two germline ends. CDR3 sequence reads: CASSFRGGYTF. CDR3 DNA: TGTGCCAGTAGTTTTAGAGGTGGCTACACCTTC.

The chain combines TRBV6-5 with TRBJ1-1; D gene uncertain. CDR1 is MNHEY, CDR2 SVGAGI, per germline. The CDR3 extends over 12 amino acids. Trimming pared 6 bases from V and 0 bases from J, leaving 5 bases between. The CDR3 DNA reads as TGTGCCAGCAGGAGACTGAACACTGAAGCTTTCTTT. This sequence encodes CASRRLNTEAFF.

This clone was counted between two and nine times. The CDR3 protein is CASTGGGRRMETQYF. CDR3 nucleotides: TGTGCCAGCACCGGCGGGGGACGGAGGATGGAGACCCAGTACTTC. The genes are TRBV5-8 and TRBJ2-5, with 7 bases identical to TRBD2. V was clipped by 6 bases and J by 5 bases; unmatched bases: 13. Germline CDR1 is SGHTS and CDR2 is YDEGEE. This CDR3 spans 15 amino acids. Full variable domain (missing parts from reference TRBV5-8 and TRBJ2-5): EAGVTQSPTHLIKTRGQQATLRCSPISGHTSVYWYQQALGLGLQFLLWYDEGEERNRGNFPPRFSGRQFPNYSSELNVNALELEDSALYLCASTGGGRRMETQYFGPGTRLLVL.

J is TRBJ2-5 and V is TRBV6-1; D ambiguous. CDR1 MNHNS and CDR2 SASEGT come from the germline V gene. Trimming took 2 bases from V and 1 from J, leaving 11 bases between them. The CDR3 runs 15 residues. The CDR3 spells CASSEFSGVQETQYF. CDR3 nucleotides: TGTGCCAGCAGTGAATTCTCAGGAGTCCAAGAGACCCAGTACTTC.

This chain links TRBV9 with TRBJ2-5, with 8 positions matching TRBD2. The length of the CDR3 is 16 residues. Germline trimming cut 5 bases from V and 4 bases from J; bases unmatched to any gene: 13. Germline lookup yields CDR1 SGDLS and CDR2 YYNGEE. CDR3 in amino acids: CASRDTHSGKGETQYF. The DNA of the CDR3 is TGTGCCAGCAGAGATACCCATAGCGGGAAGGGAGAGACCCAGTACTTC.

The chain combines TRBV30 with TRBJ2-7; D not resolved. The CDR3 runs to 13 residues. V lost 0 bases, J lost 2 bases, and 8 bases lay in between. The germline V gene has CDR1 GTSNPN and CDR2 SVGIG (reference sequence). The CDR3 coding sequence is TGTGCCTGGAGTGTCTTATCCGCCTACGAGCAGTACTTC. It yields the protein CAWSVLSAYEQYF.

The chain combines TRBV2 with TRBJ2-3; TRBD2 aligns across 10 bases. The germline CDR1 and CDR2 sequences are SNHLY and FYNNEI. The CDR3 length is 14 residues. J gave up 6 bases and V 4 bases, and 4 bases lay outside the gene matches. The CDR3 loop is CASSVLAGDDTQYF. CDR3 coding DNA: TGTGCCAGCAGTGTTCTAGCGGGAGACGATACGCAGTATTTT. Using reference TRBV2 and TRBJ2-3 for the parts outside the CDR3, the full variable domain is EPEVTQTPSHQVTQMGQEVILRCVPISNHLYFYWYRQILGQKVEFLVSFYNNEISEKSEIFDDQFSVERPDGSNFTLKIRSTKLEDSAMYFCASSVLAGDDTQYFGPGTRLTVL.

V gene TRBV11-2 combines with J gene TRBJ2-3; 10 bases match TRBD2. Trimming at V came to 5 bases and at J to 6 bases, leaving 5 bases not matched to a gene. The germline gives CDR1 SGHAT, CDR2 FQNNGV. The CDR3 totals 14 residues. CDR3 nucleotide sequence: TGTGCCAGCAGCCCAGCGGGAGGGCCGGATACGCAGTATTTT. This encodes CASSPAGGPDTQYF.

The chain has TRBV7-6 and TRBJ2-5; TRBD2 aligns across 10 bases. V lost 5 bases to trimming and J lost 4 bases; unmatched junction nucleotides: 7. This CDR3 contains 15 residues. Germline CDR1 reads SGHVS; CDR2 reads FNYEAQ. CDR3 in DNA: TGTGCCAGCAGCCGAACTAGCGGGATAAGAGAGACCCAGTACTTC. Its translation: CASSRTSGIRETQYF. Full variable domain (outside the CDR3, taken from reference TRBV7-6 and TRBJ2-5): GAGVSQSPRYKVTKRGQDVALRCDPISGHVSLYWYRQALGQGPEFLTYFNYEAQQDKSGLPNDRFSAERPEGSISTLTIQRTEQRDSAMYRCASSRTSGIRETQYFGPGTRLLVL.

The J gene is TRBJ2-5, the V gene TRBV7-8; D is perhaps TRBD2 (5 bases). The CDR3 spans 16 residues. In germline, CDR1 is SGHVS, CDR2 FQNEAQ. Trimming shortened V by 3 bases and J by 4 bases, and 18 bases separated the two germline ends. CDR3 bases: TGTGCCAGCAGCTTCCTTAAGCGGATCCCTAGAGAGACCCAGTACTTC. Its protein product is CASSFLKRIPRETQYF.

This clone was counted once. This chain joins TRBV30 and TRBJ2-2; D tentatively reads TRBD1 or TRBD2 (5 bases each). Germline values: CDR1 GTSNPN, CDR2 SVGIG (reference sequence). This CDR3 is 15 amino acids long. The ends were cut back, 2 bases at V and 4 bases at J, with 14 bases in the middle. In DNA form, the CDR3 reads TGTGCCTGGAGTCGGGGCACGCGGAGCACCGGGGAGCTGTTTTTT. This translates into CAWSRGTRSTGELFF.

The chain combines TRBV4-1 with TRBJ2-4, with 7 bases fitting TRBD2. J was trimmed by 8 bases and V by 2 bases; bases with no gene match: 6. From germline, CDR1 is MGHRA and CDR2 YSYEKL. This CDR3 spans 14 amino acids. The CDR3 is CASSQTSVGDIQYF. The CDR3 region has the DNA TGCGCCAGCAGCCAAACTAGCGTCGGGGACATTCAGTACTTC.

The chain combines TRBV13 with TRBJ1-1; D is perhaps TRBD1 (5 bases). The CDR3 extends over 14 amino acids. With 8 bases removed from V and 5 bases from J, the gap between germline ends came to 18 bases. In germline, CDR1 is PRHDT, CDR2 FYEKMQ (reference sequence). The CDR3 sequence is CASSGRGRGTEAFF. CDR3 DNA sequence: TGTGCCAGCTCTGGAAGGGGCCGGGGTACTGAAGCTTTCTTT.

The V call is TRBV4-2, the J call TRBJ1-5; no clear D. V was pared by 0 bases and J by 0 bases, with 9 bases between. CDR3 length: 16 residues. Germline V gene lookup returns CDR1 LGHNA and CDR2 YNFKEQ. The CDR3 loop reads CASSQEVWGSNQPQHF. CDR3 nucleotides: TGTGCCAGCAGCCAAGAAGTGTGGGGTAGCAATCAGCCCCAGCATTTT.

This rearrangement joins TRBV6-5 to TRBJ2-2, with D possibly matching TRBD1 (5 bases). Germline CDR1 MNHEY, CDR2 SVGAGI. Trimming removed 10 bases at V and 5 bases at J, with 14 bases between. This CDR3 has 13 residues. The CDR3: CATRQRATGELFF. The CDR3 DNA follows: TGTGCCACCCGACAGCGAGCGACCGGGGAGCTGTTTTTT.

The rearrangement joins TRBV5-1 to TRBJ2-1; D call uncertain. Germline CDR1 is SGHRS and CDR2 is YFSETQ. Trimming pared 0 bases from V and 7 bases from J, leaving 8 bases between. The CDR3 contains 13 residues. The CDR3 sequence: CASSLGHSNEQFF. CDR3 nucleotides: TGCGCCAGCAGCTTGGGTCACTCGAATGAGCAGTTCTTC.

This clone was seen only a few times. The chain uses TRBV18 and TRBJ1-2, with unresolved D. Deletions cut 3 bases from V and 9 bases from J, with 20 bases between. The germline V gene has CDR1 KGHSH and CDR2 LQKENI. The CDR3 is 15 amino acids. The CDR3 nucleotides read TGTGCCAGCTCACCCACGGAATCACGGGCTCGGAGCTACACCTTC. It codes for CASSPTESRARSYTF.

The chain uses TRBV21-1 and TRBJ2-3. TRBV21-1 is a pseudogene. The CDR3 spans 19 residues. In DNA form, the CDR3 reads TGTGCCAGCAGCGTTCCTCGAGGGTCGCAGGGCAAACGCACAGATACGCAGTATTTT. It codes for CASSVPRGSQGKRTDTQYF.

V and J are TRBV28 and TRBJ1-6; D unclear. This CDR3 is built from 12 residues. Trimming stripped 7 bases from V and 8 bases from J, with 9 bases between. Germline V gene sequence: CDR1 MDHEN, CDR2 SYDVKM. The CDR3 DNA sequence: TGTGCCAGCACGGCTGCCGATTCACCCCTCCACTTT. It translates to CASTAADSPLHF. The full variable domain, rest sourced from reference TRBV28 and TRBJ1-6, is DVKVTQSSRYLVKRTGEKVFLECVQDMDHENMFWYRQDPGLGLRLIYFSYDVKMKEKGDIPEGYSVSREKKERFSLILESASTNQTSMYLCASTAADSPLHFGNGTRLTVT.